A selection of T cell receptor beta chains follows, all from one sample in a study of fetal regulatory T cell absence and autoimmunity. The table came from immunoSEQ multiplex PCR; TCRdb's copy has only in-frame clones and leaves some out. The repertoire has 95,000 to 100,000 clones, approximately 75% of them found once; the top ten carry 1.5% to 2%. The specimen was pancreas tissue. Receptors were obtained from a male donor with IPEX syndrome. The CDR3 runs from the conserved cysteine through the conserved F or W. D genes are given only for firm matches. Clone size is shown for a subset of rows, as once, few, many or a class of expanded clone.

d_gene,v_gene,abundance,j_gene,CDR3aa,CDR3nt
TRBD1,TRBV2,.,TRBJ2-5,CASRTDRGRYQETQYF,TGTGCCAGCAGGACAGACAGGGGGCGATACCAAGAGACCCAGTACTTC
TRBD1,TRBV5-4,.,TRBJ2-1,CASSLQGVPSYNEQFF,TGTGCCAGCAGCTTGCAGGGGGTACCCTCCTACAATGAGCAGTTCTTC
TRBD1,TRBV10-1,.,TRBJ2-4,CASSDRGPKNIQYF,TGCGCCAGCAGTGACAGGGGGCCCAAAAACATTCAGTACTTC
TRBD2,TRBV11-2,.,TRBJ2-5,CASSFGGGAGTQYF,TGTGCCAGCAGCTTCGGCGGGGGGGCTGGGACCCAGTACTTC
TRBD1,TRBV25-1,.,TRBJ2-7,CASSEPDRGYEQYF,TGTGCCAGCAGTGAACCGGACAGGGGGTACGAGCAGTACTTC
TRBD2,TRBV9,.,TRBJ2-1,CASSSTSVSYNEQFF,TGTGCCAGCAGCTCGACTAGCGTGAGCTACAATGAGCAGTTCTTC
TRBD1,TRBV5-1,.,TRBJ1-4,CASSSGQAYNEKLFF,TGCGCCAGCAGCTCGGGACAGGCCTATAATGAAAAACTGTTTTTT
.,TRBV7-9,.,TRBJ2-3,CASSLGRAPDTQYF,TGTGCCAGCAGCTTAGGTCGAGCGCCAGATACGCAGTATTTT
TRBD2,TRBV5-4,.,TRBJ2-1,CASYLFWSGNNNEQFF,TGTGCCAGCTACTTATTCTGGAGCGGGAATAACAATGAGCAGTTCTTC
TRBD2,TRBV4-1,.,TRBJ2-1,CASSQGRGGSYNEQFF,TGCGCCAGCAGCCAAGGGCGGGGGGGCTCCTACAATGAGCAGTTCTTC
.,TRBV5-6,.,TRBJ2-2,CASSAARTVAGELFF,TGTGCCAGCAGCGCCGCAAGGACGGTGGCCGGGGAGCTGTTTTTT
.,TRBV21-1,.,TRBJ1-6,CASSTDRGEKNSPLHF,TGTGCCAGCAGCACGGACAGGGGGGAGAAGAATTCACCCCTCCACTTT
.,TRBV4-1,.,TRBJ1-5,CASSHPGGQPQHF,TGCGCCAGCAGCCATCCGGGGGGACAGCCCCAGCATTTT
.,TRBV25-1,.,TRBJ1-1,CASSEYFDDRLNTEAFF,TGTGCCAGCAGTGAATATTTCGATGACAGGTTGAACACTGAAGCTTTCTTT
.,TRBV5-4,.,TRBJ2-6,CASSPPAAGANVLTF,TGTGCCAGCAGCCCTCCGGCGGCTGGGGCCAACGTCCTGACTTTC
.,TRBV7-2,.,TRBJ2-5,CASSLGAGRQETQYF,TGTGCCAGCAGCTTAGGGGCGGGACGTCAAGAGACCCAGTACTTC
.,TRBV18,once,TRBJ2-5,CASSPRETQYF,TGTGCCAGCTCACCAAGAGAGACCCAGTACTTC
TRBD1,TRBV11-2,.,TRBJ1-6,CASSLPPDRGLIPLHF,TGTGCCAGCAGCTTACCTCCGGACAGGGGGCTGATCCCCCTCCACTTT
.,TRBV27,.,TRBJ2-2,CASSFSGFPGELFF,TGTGCCAGCAGCTTTTCCGGTTTTCCCGGGGAGCTGTTTTTT
.,TRBV6-1,.,TRBJ2-7,CASSYVPYEQYF,TGTGCCAGCAGTTATGTACCCTACGAGCAGTACTTC
TRBD1,TRBV10-1,.,TRBJ2-7,CASSETGQGANEQYF,TGCGCCAGCAGTGAGACAGGACAGGGGGCCAACGAGCAGTACTTC
.,TRBV6-5,once,TRBJ1-4,CASSYSTGAANEKLFF,TGTGCCAGCAGTTACTCGACCGGGGCGGCTAATGAAAAACTGTTTTTT
.,TRBV5-1,.,TRBJ1-1,CASSLSTGTGNTEAFF,TGCGCCAGCAGCCTTTCCACAGGGACGGGGAACACTGAAGCTTTCTTT
.,TRBV4-3,.,TRBJ2-5,CASSQGWGGAKETQYF,TGCGCCAGCAGCCAAGGGTGGGGCGGGGCCAAAGAGACCCAGTACTTC
.,TRBV6-5,.,TRBJ1-2,CASSYLGEVAGYTF,TGTGCCAGCAGTTACTTGGGGGAAGTGGCTGGCTACACCTTC
.,TRBV27,.,TRBJ1-1,CASSLGRGSTEAFF,TGTGCCAGCAGTTTAGGGCGGGGGAGCACTGAAGCTTTCTTT
.,TRBV4-3,.,TRBJ1-1,CASSQDGGTEAFF,TGCGCCAGCAGCCAGGACGGTGGGACTGAAGCTTTCTTT